This T cell receptor (beta chain) was captured in a study of blood T cell repertoires in COVID-19 (dated by TCRdb to the early 2020s). At the level of the whole study: The collaborator samples originated in the United States, Italy and Spain and spanned the acute and convalescent phases of COVID-19. The prospective study material was composed of cDNA or gDNA derived from T cells, B-cell-depleted T cells, or PBMCs. Deeply sampled blood TCRbeta repertoires from subjects exposed to, actively infected with, or recovered from COVID-19 were included in the dataset. The repertoires were made available in a free public database intended to serve as a resource for research on the immune response to SARS-CoV-2. Samples were obtained from the ongoing ImmuneRACE study (first 160 participants) and from over 1,000 subjects provided by 6 global collaborators. Nearly every sample came with metadata listing a de-identified subject ID, COVID-19 status, age in years and sex. Where HLA class I and class II types were available, the types were taken from metadata supplied by the sample provider, not from assay-based typing.

As for this clone: What antigen it recognizes has not been identified. Qualities for individual bases were not recorded, and no much larger clone is one base off.

TCRbeta CDR3 regions were amplified from genomic DNA using the immunoSEQ Assay, a bias-controlled multiplex PCR. The published analysis was carried out like this. The number of nucleated cells in each sample was estimated from the amplification of reference gene primers within the assay. Sequence reads were collapsed and filtered to measure the absolute abundance of every unique TCRbeta CDR3 rearrangement. For each sample, productive Simpson clonality was calculated as the square root of Simpson's diversity index across productive rearrangements. As stored in TCRdb, this immuneACCESS dataset retains in-frame rearrangements with V and J assigned. A fraction of the clones does not appear; measured against another copy, unresolved V genes explain less than half of the discrepancy, and the remainder lacks a known reason. The V and J calls and the clone size are those of that table, but D and trimming were determined from the DNA. The sample table contains 390,000 or so clones; only one count was recorded for 83% of them. Of the sample, 5% to 5.5% is held by the ten largest clones.

Broader findings and caveats from the paper: The amount of clinical and demographic metadata varied by source and participant and was provided uncurated.

Participants in the prospective study were enrolled through a virtual design, were aged about 18 to 100 years, and lived in under 25 United States geographic areas. In the prospective study, cohorts were assigned on the basis of participant-reported clinical history obtained from a screening survey and a study questionnaire. ImmuneRACE Cohort 3 recovered participants were defined by two consecutive negative NP/OP PCR tests, healthcare professional clearance, or symptom resolution. In the prospective study, whole blood, serum and a nasopharyngeal or oropharyngeal swab were collected from each participant by mobile phlebotomists. Over an approximately 2-month period, participants in the prospective study had the option of providing additional blood draws and questionnaires. Blood samples from the prospective study were shipped frozen or at room temperature prior to DNA extraction. There are 20 amino acids in the CDR3, from cysteine to phenylalanine inclusive. Only CDR3 DNA remains: 60 bases, in frame from the first base. The V end loses 3 bases and the J end loses 2 bases, and a stretch of 27 bases separates them. CDR1 and CDR2 are read off the germline V gene (reference sequence) as LNHDA and SQIVND.

Input material: PBMCs or T cells enriched from blood (not recorded which). The sequence was obtained from a woman aged 45-60 years who had recovered from COVID-19. The receptor chain draws on TRBV19 and TRBJ2-3; the D gene is possibly TRBD1, with 6 bases matching. The CDR3 here reads CASSIEGTRSPRQDTDTQYF. At the DNA level, the sequence is TGTGCCAGTAGTATTGAGGGTACACGGAGCCCCCGACAGGACACAGATACGCAGTATTTT.